The 5 T cell receptor beta chains given below trace back to one sample, sequenced in a study of blood T cell repertoires in COVID-19. Profiling relied on immunoSEQ multiplex PCR, and the TCRdb table lists in-frame clones only, not all of them. The sample contains about 400,000 clones, roughly 90% of which appear only once. Input material: peripheral blood. The receptors were gathered from a man between 40 and 49 years old with acute or convalescent COVID-19.

This clone was seen only once. The rearrangement uses TRBV19 and TRBJ2-7; 9 positions agree with TRBD1. After removal of 5 bases from V and 2 bases from J, the junction contained 10 bases not matched to a gene. Germline V gives CDR1 LNHDA, CDR2 SQIVND (reference sequence). The CDR3 sequence is 16 residues long. The CDR3 region has the DNA TGTGCCAGTAGTCTTATAGGACAGGGGACAACCTACGAGCAGTACTTC. It encodes CASSLIGQGTTYEQYF.

The genes are TRBV24-1 and TRBJ2-3; a possible D gene is TRBD2 (6 bases). Looked up from germline, CDR1 is KGHDR and CDR2 is SFDVKD. This CDR3 is built from 16 residues. The V gene lost 4 bases and the J gene lost 4 bases, with 17 bases spanning the gap. The CDR3 loop is CATSEATGLFPDTQYF. For the CDR3, the DNA is TGTGCCACCAGTGAGGCGACGGGACTTTTCCCAGATACGCAGTATTTT.

This chain connects TRBV27 to TRBJ2-1; 11 bases agree with TRBD2. The CDR3 extends over 19 amino acids. The V and J ends lost 2 bases and 0 bases, in that order; junction bases with no gene match: 9. Germline CDR1 is MNHEY and CDR2 is SMNVEV (reference sequence). CDR3 sequence (DNA): TGTGCCAGCAGTTTACGCGGACTAGCGGGCCTTAGCTCCTACAATGAGCAGTTCTTC. It specifies CASSLRGLAGLSSYNEQFF.

On this clone: Other DNA sequences in the sample encode the same CDR3. The rearrangement uses TRBV28 and TRBJ1-3, with D uncertain. Trimming removed 2 bases at V and 0 bases at J, with 5 bases between. Looked up from germline, CDR1 is MDHEN and CDR2 is SYDVKM. There are 14 residues in the CDR3. The CDR3 region is CASSLAGSGNTIYF. CDR3 nucleotides: TGTGCCAGCAGTTTAGCAGGCTCTGGAAACACCATATATTTT.

This chain uses TRBV30 with TRBJ2-1, with TRBD2 identical over 10 bases. V was clipped by 5 bases and J by 3 bases; unmatched bases: 7. CDR1 and CDR2 (germline): GTSNPN, SVGIG (reference sequence). CDR3 length: 15 residues. CDR3 nucleotide sequence: TGTGCCTGGGGGGGACTAGCGAATTTCTACAATGAGCAGTTCTTC. Translated, it gives CAWGGLANFYNEQFF.